This entry concerns a single T cell receptor (beta chain). Its specificity is unknown. One junction end disagrees with the germline gene, perhaps due to a read error. The sample is drawn from a study of breast tumors, draining lymph nodes, adjacent tissues. Overall study findings and caveats: Findings are consistent with lymph node origin and intratumoral expansion of most tumor T cells. Compared with lymph nodes, tumors were less diverse; compared with nontumor tissue, more.

Using its own MiXCR run on the multiplex PCR reads, TCRdb lists one record per CDR3 protein. The table has 200,000 to 250,000 distinct CDR3 sequences, nearly 35% seen once. Breast cancer patients provided tissue from their axillary draining lymph nodes. Germline CDR1 is SGHVS and CDR2 is FNYEAQ. The CDR3 covers 17 residues. The source of this sequence is a female donor with breast cancer. Some clones in this sample may be carry-over from other donors' samples. Source material: axillary lymph node tissue. The V call is TRBV7-6, the J call TRBJ2-3; 13 bases align to TRBD2. Here the CDR3 reads CASSPTPGTSGADTQYF. CDR3 DNA: TGTGCTAGCAGCCCTACTCCCGGGACTAGCGGGGCAGATACGCAGTATTTT.